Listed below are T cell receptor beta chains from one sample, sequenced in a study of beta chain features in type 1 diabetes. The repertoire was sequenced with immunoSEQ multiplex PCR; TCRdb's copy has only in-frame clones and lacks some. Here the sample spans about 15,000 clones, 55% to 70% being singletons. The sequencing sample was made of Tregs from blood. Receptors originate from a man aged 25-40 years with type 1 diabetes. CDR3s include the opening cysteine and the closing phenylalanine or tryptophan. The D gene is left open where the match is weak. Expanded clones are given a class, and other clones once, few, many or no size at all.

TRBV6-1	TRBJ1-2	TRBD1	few	TGTGCCAGCAGTTGGACAGGGGGAGACTATGGCTACACCTTC	CASSWTGGDYGYTF
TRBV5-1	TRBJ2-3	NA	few	TGCGCCAGCAGCTTTCAAGGGGAAATGGTAGATACGCAGTATTTT	CASSFQGEMVDTQYF
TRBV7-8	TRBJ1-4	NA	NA	TGTGCCAGCAGCCCCACGGGTTCCGGGAATGAAAAACTGTTTTTT	CASSPTGSGNEKLFF
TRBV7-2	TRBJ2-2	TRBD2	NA	TGTGCCAGCAGCCCCCCGGGACTAGCGGGTGTCGGGGAGCTGTTTTTT	CASSPPGLAGVGELFF
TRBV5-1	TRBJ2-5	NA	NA	TGCGCCAGCAGCTTGGCCGTCCAAGAGACCCAGTACTTC	CASSLAVQETQYF
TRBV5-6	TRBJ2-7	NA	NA	TGTGCCAGCAGCTCGGACCAACTTGGGGCATTAAACGAGCAGTACTTC	CASSSDQLGALNEQYF
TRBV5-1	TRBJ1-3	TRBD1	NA	TGCGCCAGCAGCTCCAGGGGGTTTGGAAACACCATATATTTT	CASSSRGFGNTIYF
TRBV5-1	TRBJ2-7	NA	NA	TGCGCCAGCAGCCCCTTGGGAGGCGAGCAGTACTTC	CASSPLGGEQYF
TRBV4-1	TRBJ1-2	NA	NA	TGCGCCAGCAGCCGCTTGAGCCGAGTCCATGGCTACACCTTC	CASSRLSRVHGYTF
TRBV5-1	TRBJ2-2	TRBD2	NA	TGCGCCAGCCGTCAAACTGGTCTAGCGGGAGGGCCGGGCACCGGGGAGCTGTTTTTT	CASRQTGLAGGPGTGELFF
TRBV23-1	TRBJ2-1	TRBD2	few	TGCGCCAGCTGCCTGGTCGCGGCTAGCGGGAAAGGGCAGTTCTTC	CASCLVAASGKGQFF
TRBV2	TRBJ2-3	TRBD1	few	TGTGCCAGCGGGGACAGTTCCGGGTTTGATACGCAGTATTTT	CASGDSSGFDTQYF
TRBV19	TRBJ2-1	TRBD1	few	TGTGCCAGCAAGGGGGCTGGAGCTGAGCAGTTCTTC	CASKGAGAEQFF
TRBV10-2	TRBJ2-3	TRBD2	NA	TGCGCCAGCAGGCCCGTGGTGGCGGGAGGGCCAGATACGCAGTATTTT	CASRPVVAGGPDTQYF
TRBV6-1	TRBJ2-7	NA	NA	TGTGCCAGCACCTTTACTGCCCAAGGCGGATACGAGCAGTACTTC	CASTFTAQGGYEQYF
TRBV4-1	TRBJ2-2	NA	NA	TGCGCCAGCAGCCAAGAACCTGGACACCGCGGGGAGCTGTTTTTT	CASSQEPGHRGELFF
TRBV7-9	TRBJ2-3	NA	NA	TGTGCCAGCAGCTTAGAAGGTAGCGGCAGCACAGATACGCAGTATTTT	CASSLEGSGSTDTQYF
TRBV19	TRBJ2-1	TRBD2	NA	TGTGCCAGTAGTACGGCCGGGACTAGCAGCAATGAGCAGTTCTTC	CASSTAGTSSNEQFF